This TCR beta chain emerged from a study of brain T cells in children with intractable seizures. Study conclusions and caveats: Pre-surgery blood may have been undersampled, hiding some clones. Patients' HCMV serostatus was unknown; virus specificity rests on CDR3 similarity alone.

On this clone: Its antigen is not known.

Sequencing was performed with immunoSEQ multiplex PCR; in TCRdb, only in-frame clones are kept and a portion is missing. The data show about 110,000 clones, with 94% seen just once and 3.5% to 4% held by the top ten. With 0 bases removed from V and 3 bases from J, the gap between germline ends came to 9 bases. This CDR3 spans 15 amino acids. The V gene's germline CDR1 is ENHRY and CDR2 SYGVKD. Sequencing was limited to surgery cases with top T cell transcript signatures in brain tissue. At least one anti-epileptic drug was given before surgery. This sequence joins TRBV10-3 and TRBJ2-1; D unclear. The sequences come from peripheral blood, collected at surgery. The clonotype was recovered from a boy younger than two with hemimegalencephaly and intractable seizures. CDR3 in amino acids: CAISESAENYNEQFF. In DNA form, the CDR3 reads TGTGCCATCAGTGAGTCGGCGGAGAACTACAATGAGCAGTTCTTC.